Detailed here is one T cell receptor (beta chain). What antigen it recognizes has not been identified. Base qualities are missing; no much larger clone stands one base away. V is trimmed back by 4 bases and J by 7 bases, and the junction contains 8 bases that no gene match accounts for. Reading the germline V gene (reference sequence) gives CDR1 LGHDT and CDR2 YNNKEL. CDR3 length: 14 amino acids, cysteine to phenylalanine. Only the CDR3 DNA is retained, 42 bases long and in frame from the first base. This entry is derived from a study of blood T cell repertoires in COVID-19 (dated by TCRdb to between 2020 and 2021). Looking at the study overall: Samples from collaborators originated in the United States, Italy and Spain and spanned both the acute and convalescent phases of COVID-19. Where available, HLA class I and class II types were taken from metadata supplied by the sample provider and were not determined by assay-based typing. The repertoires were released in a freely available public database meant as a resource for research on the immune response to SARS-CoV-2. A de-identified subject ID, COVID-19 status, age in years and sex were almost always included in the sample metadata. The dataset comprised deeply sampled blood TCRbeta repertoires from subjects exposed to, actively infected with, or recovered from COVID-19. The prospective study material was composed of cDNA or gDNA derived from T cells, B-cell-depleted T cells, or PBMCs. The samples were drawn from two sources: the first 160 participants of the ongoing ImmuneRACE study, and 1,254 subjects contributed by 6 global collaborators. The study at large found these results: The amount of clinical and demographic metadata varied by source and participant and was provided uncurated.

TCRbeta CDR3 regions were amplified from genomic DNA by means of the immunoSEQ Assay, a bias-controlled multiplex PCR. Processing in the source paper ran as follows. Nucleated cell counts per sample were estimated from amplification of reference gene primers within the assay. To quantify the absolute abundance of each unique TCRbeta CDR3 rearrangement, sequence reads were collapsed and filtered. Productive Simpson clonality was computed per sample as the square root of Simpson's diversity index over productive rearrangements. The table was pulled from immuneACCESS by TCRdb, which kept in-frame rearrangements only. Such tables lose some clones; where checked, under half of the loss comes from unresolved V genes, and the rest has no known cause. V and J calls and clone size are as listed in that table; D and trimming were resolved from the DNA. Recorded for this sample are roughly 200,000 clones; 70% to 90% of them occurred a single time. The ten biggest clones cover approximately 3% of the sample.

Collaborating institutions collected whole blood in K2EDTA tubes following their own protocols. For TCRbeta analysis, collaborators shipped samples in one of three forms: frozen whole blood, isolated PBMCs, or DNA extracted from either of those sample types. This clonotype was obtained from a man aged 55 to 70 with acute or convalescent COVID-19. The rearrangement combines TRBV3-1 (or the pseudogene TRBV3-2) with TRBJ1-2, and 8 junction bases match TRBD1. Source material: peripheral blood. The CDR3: CASSPRVQGGGYTF. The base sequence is TGTGCCAGCAGCCCCCGGGTACAGGGGGGTGGCTACACCTTC.